Listed below are T cell receptor beta chains from one sample, sequenced in a study of Ad26.COV2.S vaccination and SARS-CoV-2 variants. Profiled with immunoSEQ multiplex PCR; TCRdb holds only in-frame clones, not every one. The sample carries hundreds of thousands of clones, around nine tenths recorded once. Sequenced here: peripheral blood, sampled in a trial of Ad26.COV2.S vaccine versus placebo. These receptors all come from a person aged 18-65 years who received the Ad26.COV2.S COVID-19 vaccine or a placebo. Each CDR3 is given with its conserved first and last residue. The D gene is left open where the match is weak. For some rows the clone size is stated as once, few or many, or as a class when expanded; others skip it.

j_gene: TRBJ1-5
v_gene: TRBV2
abundance: .
d_gene: TRBD1
CDR3aa: CASSADRPRNQPQHF
CDR3nt: TGTGCCAGCAGCGCGGACAGGCCACGCAATCAGCCCCAGCATTTT

j_gene: TRBJ2-7
v_gene: TRBV3-1/TRBV3-2
abundance: .
d_gene: .
CDR3aa: CASSQISGTVTYEQYF
CDR3nt: TGTGCCAGCAGCCAAATCTCGGGGACGGTGACCTACGAGCAGTACTTC

j_gene: TRBJ2-7
v_gene: TRBV6-6
abundance: .
d_gene: .
CDR3aa: CASSSPGETSSYEQYF
CDR3nt: TGTGCCAGCAGTTCACCGGGAGAAACGAGCTCCTACGAGCAGTACTTC

j_gene: TRBJ1-5
v_gene: TRBV19
abundance: once
d_gene: .
CDR3aa: CASSIRTVGNQPQHF
CDR3nt: TGTGCCAGTAGTATCCGCACAGTCGGAAATCAGCCCCAGCATTTT

j_gene: TRBJ2-7
v_gene: TRBV18
abundance: .
d_gene: .
CDR3aa: CASSPPGQSSYEQYF
CDR3nt: TGTGCCAGCTCACCCCCAGGACAGAGCTCCTACGAGCAGTACTTC

j_gene: TRBJ2-2
v_gene: TRBV4-3
abundance: .
d_gene: .
CDR3aa: CASSLRVPSTNTGELFF
CDR3nt: TGCGCCAGCAGCCTCAGGGTACCGTCTACGAACACCGGGGAGCTGTTTTTT

j_gene: TRBJ2-1
v_gene: TRBV5-1
abundance: .
d_gene: TRBD2
CDR3aa: CASSRNGLAGDNEQFF
CDR3nt: TGCGCCAGCAGCCGAAACGGACTAGCGGGGGACAATGAGCAGTTCTTC

j_gene: TRBJ2-2
v_gene: TRBV7-9
abundance: few
d_gene: TRBD2
CDR3aa: CASSFGLAGDGELFF
CDR3nt: TGTGCCAGCAGCTTCGGACTAGCGGGGGACGGGGAGCTGTTTTTT

j_gene: TRBJ1-5
v_gene: TRBV27
abundance: .
d_gene: .
CDR3aa: CASSAGATYQPQHF
CDR3nt: TGTGCCAGCAGTGCGGGCGCCACGTATCAGCCCCAGCATTTT

j_gene: TRBJ2-5
v_gene: TRBV14
abundance: .
d_gene: TRBD2
CDR3aa: CASSPWGGETQYF
CDR3nt: TGTGCCAGCAGCCCCTGGGGAGGGGAGACCCAGTACTTC

j_gene: TRBJ1-6
v_gene: TRBV10-3
abundance: .
d_gene: .
CDR3aa: CATQQGSSYNSPLHF
CDR3nt: TGTGCCACTCAACAGGGAAGCTCCTATAATTCACCCCTCCACTTT

j_gene: TRBJ1-2
v_gene: TRBV5-1
abundance: once
d_gene: TRBD1
CDR3aa: CASSLEGQSFYGYTF
CDR3nt: TGCGCCAGCAGCTTGGAGGGACAGTCTTTCTATGGCTACACCTTC

j_gene: TRBJ1-1
v_gene: TRBV7-9
abundance: once
d_gene: TRBD1
CDR3aa: CASSFSRTGGEDTEAFF
CDR3nt: TGTGCCAGCAGCTTTTCCAGGACAGGGGGCGAGGACACTGAAGCTTTCTTT

j_gene: TRBJ1-3
v_gene: TRBV7-2
abundance: .
d_gene: .
CDR3aa: CASSLGISGNTIYF
CDR3nt: TGTGCCAGCAGCTTAGGTATCTCTGGAAACACCATATATTTT

j_gene: TRBJ2-5
v_gene: TRBV19
abundance: .
d_gene: TRBD1
CDR3aa: CASSTQGGGETQYF
CDR3nt: TGTGCCAGTAGTACACAGGGGGGTGGAGAGACCCAGTACTTC

j_gene: TRBJ2-1
v_gene: TRBV9
abundance: .
d_gene: .
CDR3aa: CASSGGHAGSNEQFF
CDR3nt: TGTGCCAGCAGCGGTGGACACGCAGGGAGCAATGAGCAGTTCTTC

j_gene: TRBJ2-3
v_gene: TRBV27
abundance: .
d_gene: .
CDR3aa: CASSLVRVSDTQYF
CDR3nt: TGTGCCAGCAGTTTAGTCAGGGTTTCAGATACGCAGTATTTT

j_gene: TRBJ2-5
v_gene: TRBV24-1
abundance: .
d_gene: .
CDR3aa: CATSDLSSRVETQYF
CDR3nt: TGTGCCACCAGTGATTTAAGTAGCAGGGTAGAGACCCAGTACTTC

j_gene: TRBJ1-5
v_gene: TRBV6-5
abundance: .
d_gene: .
CDR3aa: CASLKDFNQPQHF
CDR3nt: TGTGCCAGCCTGAAGGATTTCAATCAGCCCCAGCATTTT

j_gene: TRBJ1-4
v_gene: TRBV2
abundance: .
d_gene: .
CDR3aa: CASSEVKTGGKLFF
CDR3nt: TGTGCCAGCAGTGAGGTTAAAACCGGAGGGAAACTGTTTTTT

j_gene: TRBJ2-7
v_gene: TRBV30
abundance: once
d_gene: .
CDR3aa: CAWSVGGYPSYEQYF
CDR3nt: TGTGCCTGGAGTGTAGGGGGATACCCCTCCTACGAGCAGTACTTC

j_gene: TRBJ2-4
v_gene: TRBV6-4
abundance: .
d_gene: .
CDR3aa: CASKMRRDKNIQYF
CDR3nt: TGTGCCAGCAAAATGAGAAGGGACAAAAACATTCAGTACTTC

j_gene: TRBJ1-2
v_gene: TRBV2
abundance: .
d_gene: .
CDR3aa: CASSDKANYGYTF
CDR3nt: TGTGCCAGCAGTGACAAAGCTAACTATGGCTACACCTTC

j_gene: TRBJ2-7
v_gene: TRBV19
abundance: few
d_gene: .
CDR3aa: CASSAGSYEQYF
CDR3nt: TGTGCCAGTAGTGCGGGTTCCTACGAGCAGTACTTC

j_gene: TRBJ1-5
v_gene: TRBV21-1
abundance: .
d_gene: .
CDR3aa: CASSKGYPINQPQHF
CDR3nt: TGTGCCAGCAGCAAAGGGTACCCGATCAATCAGCCCCAGCATTTT

j_gene: TRBJ1-1
v_gene: TRBV6-2/TRBV6-3
abundance: .
d_gene: .
CDR3aa: CASSYYPERGMNTEAFF
CDR3nt: TGTGCCAGCAGTTACTATCCAGAAAGAGGGATGAACACTGAAGCTTTCTTT

j_gene: TRBJ1-5
v_gene: TRBV25-1
abundance: few
d_gene: .
CDR3aa: CASSESGNQPQHF
CDR3nt: TGTGCCAGCAGTGAGTCTGGCAATCAGCCCCAGCATTTT

j_gene: TRBJ1-4
v_gene: TRBV9
abundance: .
d_gene: .
CDR3aa: CASSPEREGGEKLFF
CDR3nt: TGTGCCAGCAGCCCAGAGAGGGAAGGAGGTGAAAAACTGTTTTTT

j_gene: TRBJ2-7
v_gene: TRBV19
abundance: .
d_gene: TRBD1
CDR3aa: CASSGSRQGSSYEQYF
CDR3nt: TGTGCCAGTAGTGGATCAAGACAGGGGTCCTCCTACGAGCAGTACTTC

j_gene: TRBJ2-5
v_gene: TRBV2
abundance: .
d_gene: .
CDR3aa: CASIEEETQYF
CDR3nt: TGTGCCAGCATCGAGGAAGAGACCCAGTACTTC

j_gene: TRBJ2-3
v_gene: TRBV7-2
abundance: .
d_gene: .
CDR3aa: CASMERVSSTDTQYF
CDR3nt: TGTGCCAGCATGGAGCGGGTTTCTAGCACAGATACGCAGTATTTT

j_gene: TRBJ1-3
v_gene: TRBV28
abundance: .
d_gene: .
CDR3aa: CASSLLRGAAGNTIYF
CDR3nt: TGTGCCAGCAGTTTATTACGGGGGGCGGCTGGAAACACCATATATTTT

j_gene: TRBJ1-3
v_gene: TRBV18
abundance: .
d_gene: .
CDR3aa: CASSPPNGNLGNTIYF
CDR3nt: TGTGCCAGCTCACCACCGAACGGAAACCTTGGAAACACCATATATTTT

j_gene: TRBJ2-2
v_gene: TRBV28
abundance: .
d_gene: .
CDR3aa: CASTVGGYTGELFF
CDR3nt: TGTGCCAGCACCGTGGGGGGCTACACCGGGGAGCTGTTTTTT

j_gene: TRBJ2-1
v_gene: TRBV5-1
abundance: .
d_gene: TRBD2
CDR3aa: CASSRVAGGPAVDEQFF
CDR3nt: TGCGCCAGCAGTAGGGTAGCGGGAGGGCCCGCCGTGGATGAGCAGTTCTTC

j_gene: TRBJ1-6
v_gene: TRBV6-1
abundance: .
d_gene: .
CDR3aa: CASSEARSSPLHF
CDR3nt: TGTGCCAGCAGTGAGGCTAGGAGTTCACCCCTCCACTTT

j_gene: TRBJ1-6
v_gene: TRBV27
abundance: .
d_gene: .
CDR3aa: CASSLRAVGGNSPLHF
CDR3nt: TGTGCCAGCAGTTTAAGGGCAGTTGGAGGGAATTCACCCCTCCACTTT

j_gene: TRBJ1-3
v_gene: TRBV7-9
abundance: .
d_gene: .
CDR3aa: CASSLSRDTSGNTIYF
CDR3nt: TGTGCCAGCAGCTTATCCAGGGATACCTCTGGAAACACCATATATTTT

j_gene: TRBJ2-7
v_gene: TRBV7-6
abundance: few
d_gene: TRBD1
CDR3aa: CASTPGQGASYEQYF
CDR3nt: TGTGCCAGCACCCCTGGACAGGGGGCCTCCTACGAGCAGTACTTC

j_gene: TRBJ2-3
v_gene: TRBV19
abundance: .
d_gene: TRBD2
CDR3aa: CASRDSGGTSTDTQYF
CDR3nt: TGTGCCAGTAGAGATAGCGGGGGAACTAGCACAGATACGCAGTATTTT

j_gene: TRBJ1-6
v_gene: TRBV6-2/TRBV6-3
abundance: .
d_gene: .
CDR3aa: CASSWGRPRRNSPLHF
CDR3nt: TGTGCCAGCAGTTGGGGGCGACCGAGAAGGAATTCACCCCTCCACTTT

j_gene: TRBJ1-1
v_gene: TRBV7-9
abundance: .
d_gene: .
CDR3aa: CASSPITPGDNTEAFF
CDR3nt: TGTGCCAGCAGCCCCATAACCCCAGGGGATAACACTGAAGCTTTCTTT

j_gene: TRBJ2-1
v_gene: TRBV7-2
abundance: .
d_gene: TRBD2
CDR3aa: CASSLLVGGPGEPYNEQFF
CDR3nt: TGTGCCAGCAGCTTATTGGTGGGAGGGCCCGGGGAGCCCTACAATGAGCAGTTCTTC

j_gene: TRBJ1-2
v_gene: TRBV5-1
abundance: .
d_gene: .
CDR3aa: CASSRTDGVDGYTF
CDR3nt: TGCGCCAGCAGCCGGACAGACGGGGTTGATGGCTACACCTTC

j_gene: TRBJ2-1
v_gene: TRBV24-1
abundance: .
d_gene: .
CDR3aa: CATGRGSYNEQFF
CDR3nt: TGTGCCACCGGTCGGGGGTCCTACAATGAGCAGTTCTTC

j_gene: TRBJ1-2
v_gene: TRBV4-1
abundance: few
d_gene: .
CDR3aa: CASSQVRGNYGYTF
CDR3nt: TGCGCCAGCAGCCAAGTACGGGGCAACTATGGCTACACCTTC

j_gene: TRBJ1-3
v_gene: TRBV10-3
abundance: once
d_gene: .
CDR3aa: CAISDGVWGNTIYF
CDR3nt: TGTGCCATCAGTGATGGGGTGTGGGGAAACACCATATATTTT

j_gene: TRBJ2-2
v_gene: TRBV9
abundance: once
d_gene: TRBD2
CDR3aa: CASSELAGGPSGELFF
CDR3nt: TGTGCCAGCAGCGAACTAGCGGGAGGGCCATCAGGGGAGCTGTTTTTT

j_gene: TRBJ2-6
v_gene: TRBV24-1
abundance: .
d_gene: .
CDR3aa: CATSGSGANVLTF
CDR3nt: TGTGCCACCAGTGGAAGTGGGGCCAACGTCCTGACTTTC

j_gene: TRBJ1-3
v_gene: TRBV18
abundance: .
d_gene: .
CDR3aa: CASSPPQASGNTIYF
CDR3nt: TGTGCCAGCTCACCACCACAGGCCTCTGGAAACACCATATATTTT